The rows below give T cell receptor beta chains drawn from one sample of a study of vaccination and CD4 T cells after COVID-19. In TCRdb, the PCR reads were re-called with MiXCR into one record per CDR3 protein. Seen here are thousands of distinct CDR3 sequences, about 41% observed once, and the top ten hold about a third. These receptors are not linked to any known antigen. The sample consisted of CD4+ T cells from blood, cultured in vitro. These receptors were taken from a human donor in good health. The CDR3 runs from the conserved cysteine through the conserved F or W. Fields, in order: CDR3 length, V gene, D gene, J gene, clone size, CDR3 protein, CDR3 DNA. The D gene is left open where the match is weak. For some rows the clone size is stated as once, few or many, or as a class when expanded; others skip it.

cdr3_length: 14
v_call: TRBV19
d_call: TRBD1
j_call: TRBJ1-1
clone_size: few
cdr3_aa: CASSTYRGVAEAFF
cdr3_nt: TGTGCCAGTAGTACGTACAGGGGTGTGGCTGAAGCTTTCTTT

cdr3_length: 13
v_call: TRBV18
d_call: NA
j_call: TRBJ1-2
clone_size: NA
cdr3_aa: CASSPDRLYGYTF
cdr3_nt: TGTGCCAGCTCACCAGACAGACTCTATGGCTACACCTTC

cdr3_length: 13
v_call: TRBV7-2
d_call: NA
j_call: TRBJ1-1
clone_size: few
cdr3_aa: CASSPQDATEAFF
cdr3_nt: TGTGCCAGCAGCCCCCAGGATGCCACTGAAGCTTTCTTT

cdr3_length: 15
v_call: TRBV6-1
d_call: TRBD2
j_call: TRBJ2-7
clone_size: few
cdr3_aa: CASSTGTSGTYEQYF
cdr3_nt: TGTGCCAGCAGTACGGGGACTAGCGGGACCTACGAGCAGTACTTC

cdr3_length: 14
v_call: TRBV12-3/TRBV12-4
d_call: NA
j_call: TRBJ1-1
clone_size: NA
cdr3_aa: CASRGPPGTTEAFF
cdr3_nt: TGTGCCAGCAGAGGCCCTCCGGGAACAACGGAAGCTTTCTTT

cdr3_length: 14
v_call: TRBV20-1
d_call: TRBD1
j_call: TRBJ1-2
clone_size: few
cdr3_aa: CSASWTGDNYGYTF
cdr3_nt: TGCAGTGCCTCCTGGACAGGGGATAACTATGGCTACACCTTC

cdr3_length: 16
v_call: TRBV5-1
d_call: TRBD2
j_call: TRBJ2-5
clone_size: NA
cdr3_aa: CASSLAGRAGGKTQYF
cdr3_nt: TGCGCCAGCAGCTTGGCCGGGAGAGCGGGGGGGAAGACCCAGTACTTC

cdr3_length: 12
v_call: TRBV12-3/TRBV12-4
d_call: NA
j_call: TRBJ2-7
clone_size: NA
cdr3_aa: CASSLRGYEQYF
cdr3_nt: TGTGCCAGCAGTTTGAGAGGGTACGAGCAGTACTTC

cdr3_length: 15
v_call: TRBV11-2
d_call: NA
j_call: TRBJ1-5
clone_size: few
cdr3_aa: CASSFAGGLNQPQHF
cdr3_nt: TGTGCCAGCAGCTTCGCCGGGGGACTCAATCAGCCCCAGCATTTT

cdr3_length: 16
v_call: TRBV5-4
d_call: TRBD2
j_call: TRBJ2-5
clone_size: NA
cdr3_aa: CASSRTSGRAQETQYF
cdr3_nt: TGTGCCAGCAGCCGTACTAGCGGGAGGGCCCAAGAGACCCAGTACTTC

cdr3_length: 16
v_call: TRBV20-1
d_call: TRBD2
j_call: TRBJ2-1
clone_size: few
cdr3_aa: CSARPSGRALGGEQFF
cdr3_nt: TGCAGTGCTAGACCTAGCGGGAGGGCCCTTGGTGGTGAGCAGTTCTTC

cdr3_length: 14
v_call: TRBV12-3/TRBV12-4
d_call: NA
j_call: TRBJ1-6
clone_size: NA
cdr3_aa: CASSPGVVGSPLHF
cdr3_nt: TGTGCCAGCAGCCCCGGGGTTGTCGGTTCACCCCTCCACTTT

cdr3_length: 13
v_call: TRBV20-1
d_call: TRBD1
j_call: TRBJ1-6
clone_size: NA
cdr3_aa: CSARPLEGAPLHF
cdr3_nt: TGCAGTGCTAGGCCCCTAGAGGGGGCGCCCCTCCACTTT

cdr3_length: 13
v_call: TRBV4-3
d_call: NA
j_call: TRBJ1-5
clone_size: NA
cdr3_aa: CASSQDVRQAQHF
cdr3_nt: TGCGCCAGCAGCCAAGACGTTCGGCAGGCCCAGCATTTT

cdr3_length: 13
v_call: TRBV28
d_call: NA
j_call: TRBJ2-1
clone_size: NA
cdr3_aa: CASRPPPGFEQFF
cdr3_nt: TGTGCCAGCAGACCTCCGCCCGGGTTTGAGCAGTTCTTC

cdr3_length: 15
v_call: TRBV2
d_call: NA
j_call: TRBJ1-6
clone_size: few
cdr3_aa: CASKDSSSYNSPLHF
cdr3_nt: TGTGCCAGCAAGGACAGCAGCTCCTATAATTCACCCCTCCACTTT

cdr3_length: 16
v_call: TRBV5-6
d_call: TRBD1
j_call: TRBJ1-2
clone_size: few
cdr3_aa: CASSPGTGEVGYGYTF
cdr3_nt: TGTGCCAGCAGCCCCGGGACAGGGGAGGTCGGGTATGGCTACACCTTC

cdr3_length: 16
v_call: TRBV20-1
d_call: TRBD2
j_call: TRBJ2-3
clone_size: few
cdr3_aa: CSVSTLAGVGSDTQYF
cdr3_nt: TGCAGTGTCAGCACCTTAGCGGGAGTTGGCTCAGATACGCAGTATTTT

cdr3_length: 14
v_call: TRBV30
d_call: NA
j_call: TRBJ2-3
clone_size: few
cdr3_aa: CAWRWAGSTDTQYF
cdr3_nt: TGTGCCTGGAGGTGGGCAGGTAGCACAGATACGCAGTATTTT

cdr3_length: 16
v_call: TRBV5-8
d_call: NA
j_call: TRBJ2-3
clone_size: few
cdr3_aa: CASIQFGAGITDTQYF
cdr3_nt: TGTGCCAGCATCCAATTTGGGGCAGGGATCACAGATACGCAGTATTTT

cdr3_length: 15
v_call: TRBV24-1
d_call: TRBD1
j_call: TRBJ2-5
clone_size: NA
cdr3_aa: CATSDPDRYQETQYF
cdr3_nt: TGTGCCACCAGTGACCCGGACAGGTACCAAGAGACCCAGTACTTC

cdr3_length: 15
v_call: TRBV18
d_call: NA
j_call: TRBJ2-3
clone_size: NA
cdr3_aa: CASSMVPLSTDTQYF
cdr3_nt: TGTGCCAGCTCAATGGTACCTCTGAGCACAGATACGCAGTATTTT

cdr3_length: 15
v_call: TRBV7-8
d_call: TRBD2
j_call: TRBJ2-7
clone_size: few
cdr3_aa: CASSLEGGGAYEQYF
cdr3_nt: TGTGCCAGCAGCTTAGAGGGCGGGGGGGCCTACGAGCAGTACTTC

cdr3_length: 15
v_call: TRBV20-1
d_call: NA
j_call: TRBJ1-6
clone_size: few
cdr3_aa: CSAKRSGGSNSPLHF
cdr3_nt: TGCAGTGCTAAAAGATCGGGGGGTTCGAATTCACCCCTCCACTTT

cdr3_length: 15
v_call: TRBV15
d_call: TRBD2
j_call: TRBJ2-5
clone_size: NA
cdr3_aa: CATSRDNGGEETQYF
cdr3_nt: TGTGCCACCAGCAGAGATAACGGGGGGGAGGAGACCCAGTACTTC

cdr3_length: 15
v_call: TRBV7-2
d_call: NA
j_call: TRBJ1-2
clone_size: few
cdr3_aa: CASSLGPGDSPGYTF
cdr3_nt: TGTGCCAGCAGCTTAGGACCCGGGGACTCCCCGGGCTACACCTTC

cdr3_length: 15
v_call: TRBV15
d_call: TRBD1
j_call: TRBJ2-5
clone_size: NA
cdr3_aa: CATSKGQGSGETQYF
cdr3_nt: TGTGCCACCAGCAAAGGACAGGGGAGTGGAGAGACCCAGTACTTC

cdr3_length: 12
v_call: TRBV12-3/TRBV12-4
d_call: NA
j_call: TRBJ2-5
clone_size: NA
cdr3_aa: CASSLVGETQYF
cdr3_nt: TGTGCCAGCAGTTTAGTGGGAGAGACCCAGTACTTC

cdr3_length: 17
v_call: TRBV12-3/TRBV12-4
d_call: NA
j_call: TRBJ2-7
clone_size: few
cdr3_aa: CASSLIPLGTGSYEQYF
cdr3_nt: TGTGCCAGCAGTTTAATCCCCCTAGGGACTGGTTCCTACGAGCAGTACTTC

cdr3_length: 16
v_call: TRBV7-9
d_call: TRBD2
j_call: TRBJ2-2
clone_size: few
cdr3_aa: CASGTWLAGPTGELFF
cdr3_nt: TGTGCCAGCGGGACGTGGCTAGCGGGCCCCACCGGGGAGCTGTTTTTT

cdr3_length: 15
v_call: TRBV6-1
d_call: TRBD2
j_call: TRBJ2-1
clone_size: NA
cdr3_aa: CASRPLLGLAQEQFF
cdr3_nt: TGTGCCAGCAGGCCTTTACTAGGACTAGCGCAGGAGCAGTTCTTC

cdr3_length: 16
v_call: TRBV11-2
d_call: TRBD2
j_call: TRBJ2-5
clone_size: NA
cdr3_aa: CASSLSSGRSQETQYF
cdr3_nt: TGTGCCAGCAGCTTATCGAGCGGGAGGTCCCAAGAGACCCAGTACTTC

cdr3_length: 16
v_call: TRBV7-2
d_call: NA
j_call: TRBJ1-5
clone_size: few
cdr3_aa: CASSLSGNPWNQPQHF
cdr3_nt: TGTGCCAGCAGCTTAAGCGGTAACCCCTGGAATCAGCCCCAGCATTTT

cdr3_length: 15
v_call: TRBV7-2
d_call: TRBD1
j_call: TRBJ1-2
clone_size: few
cdr3_aa: CASSLDNRGREGYTF
cdr3_nt: TGTGCCAGCAGCTTAGACAACAGGGGGCGGGAGGGCTACACCTTC

cdr3_length: 14
v_call: TRBV10-3
d_call: TRBD1
j_call: TRBJ1-2
clone_size: NA
cdr3_aa: CAIRQGVQGYGYTF
cdr3_nt: TGTGCCATCAGGCAGGGGGTTCAGGGCTATGGCTACACCTTC

cdr3_length: 15
v_call: TRBV20-1
d_call: TRBD1
j_call: TRBJ1-2
clone_size: NA
cdr3_aa: CSARVGGQPNYGYTF
cdr3_nt: TGCAGTGCTAGAGTAGGGGGACAGCCTAACTATGGCTACACCTTC

cdr3_length: 14
v_call: TRBV19
d_call: NA
j_call: TRBJ1-1
clone_size: NA
cdr3_aa: CASSHRVMNTEAFF
cdr3_nt: TGTGCCAGTAGTCACAGGGTTATGAACACTGAAGCTTTCTTT